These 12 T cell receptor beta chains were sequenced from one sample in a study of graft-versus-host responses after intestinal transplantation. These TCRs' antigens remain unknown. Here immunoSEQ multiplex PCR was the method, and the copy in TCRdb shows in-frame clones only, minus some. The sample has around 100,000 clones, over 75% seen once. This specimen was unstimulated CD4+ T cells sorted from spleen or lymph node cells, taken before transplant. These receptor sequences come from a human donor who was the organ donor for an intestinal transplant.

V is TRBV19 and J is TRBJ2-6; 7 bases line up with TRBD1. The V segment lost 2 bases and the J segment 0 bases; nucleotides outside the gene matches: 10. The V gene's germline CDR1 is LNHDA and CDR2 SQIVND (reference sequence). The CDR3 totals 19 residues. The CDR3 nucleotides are TGTGCCAGTAGTATAAAGGGACAGAGGACTTTCTCTGGGGCCAACGTCCTGACTTTC. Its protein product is CASSIKGQRTFSGANVLTF.

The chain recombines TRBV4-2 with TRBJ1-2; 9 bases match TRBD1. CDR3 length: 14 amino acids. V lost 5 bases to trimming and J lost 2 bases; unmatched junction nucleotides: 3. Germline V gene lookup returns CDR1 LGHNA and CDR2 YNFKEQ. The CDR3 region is CASSKTGGNYGYTF. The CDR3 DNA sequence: TGTGCCAGCAGCAAAACAGGGGGCAACTATGGCTACACCTTC.

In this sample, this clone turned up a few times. The CDR3 region is CASSLAGTGNTGELFF. The CDR3 bases are TGCGCCAGCAGCTTGGCGGGGACAGGGAACACCGGGGAGCTGTTTTTT. The chain couples TRBV5-1 to TRBJ2-2; TRBD1 matches 8 bases. Trimming took 0 bases from V and 1 from J; bases not matched to a gene: 2. Germline V gene data show CDR1 as SGHRS and CDR2 as YFSETQ. CDR3 length: 16 residues.

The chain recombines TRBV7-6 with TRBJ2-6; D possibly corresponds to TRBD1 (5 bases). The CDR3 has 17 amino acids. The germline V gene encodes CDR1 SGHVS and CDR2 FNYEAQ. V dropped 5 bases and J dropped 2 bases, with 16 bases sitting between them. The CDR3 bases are TGTGCCAGCAGCCCCGACGCAGGGTTACCTGGGGCCAACGTCCTGACTTTC. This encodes CASSPDAGLPGANVLTF.

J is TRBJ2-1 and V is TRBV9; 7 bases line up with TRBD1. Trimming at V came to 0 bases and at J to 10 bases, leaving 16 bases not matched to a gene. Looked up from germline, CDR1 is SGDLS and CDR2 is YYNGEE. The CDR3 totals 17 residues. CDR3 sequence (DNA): TGTGCCAGCAGCGTAGGACAGGGCACGTCCAAGTTCTGGGAGCAGTTCTTC. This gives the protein CASSVGQGTSKFWEQFF.

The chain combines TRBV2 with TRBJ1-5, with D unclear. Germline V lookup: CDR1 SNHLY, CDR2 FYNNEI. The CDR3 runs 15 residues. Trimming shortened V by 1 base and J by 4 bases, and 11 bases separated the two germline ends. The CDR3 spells CASSEGRNPNQPQHF. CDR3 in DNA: TGTGCCAGCAGTGAAGGCAGAAACCCGAATCAGCCCCAGCATTTT. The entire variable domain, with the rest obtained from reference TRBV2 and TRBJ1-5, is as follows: EPEVTQTPSHQVTQMGQEVILRCVPISNHLYFYWYRQILGQKVEFLVSFYNNEISEKSEIFDDQFSVERPDGSNFTLKIRSTKLEDSAMYFCASSEGRNPNQPQHFGDGTRLSIL.

CDR3 DNA sequence: TGTGCCAGCAGCCAGGGTGGGTTAGTGGGCCAAGAGACCCAGTACTTC. Protein product: CASSQGGLVGQETQYF. The rearrangement uses TRBV11-2 and TRBJ2-5, with D possibly TRBD1 on 5 matching bases. V was shortened by 5 bases and J by 1 base, with 17 bases between the two germline ends. This CDR3 has 16 residues. Germline CDR1 is SGHAT and CDR2 is FQNNGV. The full variable domain, rest sourced from reference TRBV11-2 and TRBJ2-5, is EAGVAQSPRYKIIEKRQSVAFWCNPISGHATLYWYQQILGQGPKLLIQFQNNGVVDDSQLPKDRFSAERLKGVDSTLKIQPAKLEDSAVYLCASSQGGLVGQETQYFGPGTRLLVL.

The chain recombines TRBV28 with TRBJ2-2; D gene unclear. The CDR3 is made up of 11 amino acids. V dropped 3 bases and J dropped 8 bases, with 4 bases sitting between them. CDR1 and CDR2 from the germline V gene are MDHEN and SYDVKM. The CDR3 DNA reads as TGTGCCAGCAGTTTGTGGGGGGAGCTGTTTTTT. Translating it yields CASSLWGELFF.

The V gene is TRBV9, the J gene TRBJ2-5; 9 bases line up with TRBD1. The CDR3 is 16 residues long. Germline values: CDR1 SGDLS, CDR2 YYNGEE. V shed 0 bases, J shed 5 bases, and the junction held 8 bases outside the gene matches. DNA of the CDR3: TGTGCCAGCAGCGTAGAAACCGGGACAGGGCGGGAGACCCAGTACTTC. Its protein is CASSVETGTGRETQYF.

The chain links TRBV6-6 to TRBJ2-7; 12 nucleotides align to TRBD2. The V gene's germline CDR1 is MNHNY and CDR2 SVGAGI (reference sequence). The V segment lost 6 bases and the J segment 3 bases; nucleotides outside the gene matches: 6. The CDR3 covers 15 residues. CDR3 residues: CASRRTSGANYEQYF. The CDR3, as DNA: TGTGCCAGCAGACGGACTAGCGGGGCAAACTACGAGCAGTACTTC.

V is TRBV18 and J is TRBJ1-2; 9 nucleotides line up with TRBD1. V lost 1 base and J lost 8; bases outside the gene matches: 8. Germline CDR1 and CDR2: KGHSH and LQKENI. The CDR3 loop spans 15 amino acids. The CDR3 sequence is CASSPQRGQGHGYTF. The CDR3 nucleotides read TGTGCCAGCTCACCACAAAGAGGACAGGGGCACGGCTACACCTTC.

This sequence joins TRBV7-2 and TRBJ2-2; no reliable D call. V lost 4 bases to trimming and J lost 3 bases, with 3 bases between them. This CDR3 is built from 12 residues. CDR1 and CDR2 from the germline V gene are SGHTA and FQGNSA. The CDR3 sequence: CASSSYTGELFF. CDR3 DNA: TGTGCCAGCAGCTCATACACCGGGGAGCTGTTTTTT.